The 9 T cell receptor beta chains below were found in one sample sequenced in a study of identical twins. TCRdb reanalysed the 5' RACE reads using MiXCR and keeps one entry per CDR3 protein. Of about 240,000 distinct CDR3 sequences in the sample, approximately 10% are singletons; the top ten hold approximately 11%. Material for sequencing was memory T cells sorted from blood. The receptors come from a man aged 50 to 60 in good health.

In its sample, this clonotype was seen many times. The rearrangement links TRBV7-9 to TRBJ2-2; D remains unclear. With 5 bases removed from V and 7 bases from J, the gap between germline ends came to 20 bases. Germline V gives CDR1 SEHNR, CDR2 FQNEAQ (reference sequence). The CDR3 runs to 16 residues. The CDR3 DNA reads TGTGCCAGCAGCCTCAACACGGCAATCCGAGTCGGGGAGCTGTTTTTT. Translated, it gives CASSLNTAIRVGELFF.

The chain carries TRBV20-1 and TRBJ2-7, with TRBD2 matching 7 bases. The CDR3 sequence is 15 residues long. The germline gives CDR1 DFQATT, CDR2 SNEGSKA (reference sequence). The V segment lost 3 bases and the J segment 4 bases; nucleotides outside the gene matches: 12. The CDR3 loop reads CSASDLGGSTYEQYF. CDR3 DNA: TGCAGTGCTAGCGACTTGGGCGGGAGTACGTACGAGCAGTACTTC.

A few counts support this clonotype. CDR3 in amino acids: CSVEVAAANEQFF. In DNA form, the CDR3 reads TGCAGCGTTGAAGTTGCAGCGGCCAATGAGCAGTTCTTC. This chain joins TRBV29-1 and TRBJ2-1; TRBD2 is a possible D gene (5 bases). In germline, CDR1 is SQVTM, CDR2 ANQGSEA. V lost 1 base, J lost 6 bases, and 10 bases lay in between. The CDR3 has 13 residues.

The CDR3 protein is CASSWPSGGTQETQYF. CDR3 DNA sequence: TGTGCCAGCAGCTGGCCTAGCGGGGGGACCCAAGAGACCCAGTACTTC. The chain combines TRBV5-5 with TRBJ2-5; 11 positions agree with TRBD2. The germline gives CDR1 SGHKS, CDR2 YYEKEE (reference sequence). CDR3 length equals 16 residues. Trimming removed 3 bases from V and 1 base from J; junction bases left unmatched: 5.

The chain links TRBV5-1 to TRBJ1-2; no firm D call. Germline assignment: CDR1 SGHRS and CDR2 YFSETQ. V lost 0 bases and J 1 base, leaving 13 bases between the germline ends. This CDR3 is built from 16 residues. CDR3 coding DNA: TGCGCCAGCAGCTTGGCGGTGGACGGAGATAACTATGGCTACACCTTC. Its protein is CASSLAVDGDNYGYTF. Using reference TRBV5-1 and TRBJ1-2 for the parts outside the CDR3, the full variable domain is KAGVTQTPRYLIKTRGQQVTLSCSPISGHRSVSWYQQTPGQGLQFLFEYFSETQRNKGNFPGRFSGRQFSNSRSEMNVSTLELGDSALYLCASSLAVDGDNYGYTFGSGTRLTVV.

The chain links TRBV20-1 to TRBJ2-5; 8 positions match TRBD1. Germline V gene lookup returns CDR1 DFQATT and CDR2 SNEGSKA (reference sequence). With V trimmed by 2 bases and J by 4 bases, 9 bases remained unmatched. The CDR3 runs 15 residues. The CDR3, as DNA: TGCAGTGCTAGATCCGGACAGGGAGATCGAGAGACCCAGTACTTC. It is translated as CSARSGQGDRETQYF.

This clonotype was counted many times. This rearrangement joins TRBV20-1 to TRBJ1-5; TRBD1 matches 7 bases. J lost 6 bases, V lost 3 bases, and 8 bases had no gene match. The CDR3 runs to 14 residues. The germline gives CDR1 DFQATT, CDR2 SNEGSKA (reference sequence). The CDR3 DNA sequence: TGCAGTGCTAGTTCTCCGGACAGGAGTCAGCCCCAGCATTTT. Translated, it gives CSASSPDRSQPQHF.

V is TRBV5-4 and J is TRBJ2-7; 8 bases line up with TRBD1. Germline lookup yields CDR1 SGHNT and CDR2 YYREEE (reference sequence). With 3 bases clipped from V and 6 bases from J, the junction kept 11 bases outside the gene matches. The CDR3 loop spans 15 amino acids. The CDR3 loop reads CASSSPTGGRLEQYF. The CDR3 DNA is TGTGCCAGCAGCTCGCCCACAGGGGGAAGGCTCGAGCAGTACTTC.

The chain uses TRBV7-8 and TRBJ2-3; D gene ambiguous. The V end lost 6 bases, the J end lost 4 bases, and 8 bases lay between the germline ends. CDR3 size: 12 residues. Germline V gene sequence: CDR1 SGHVS, CDR2 FQNEAQ. The CDR3 here is CASRIGPDTQYF. For the CDR3, the DNA is TGTGCCAGCAGAATAGGGCCAGATACGCAGTATTTT.